Following are 7 T cell receptor beta chains from one sample sequenced in a study of blood T cell repertoires in COVID-19 (dated by TCRdb to between 2020 and 2021). Libraries were prepared through the immunoSEQ multiplex PCR assay. Entries here come from immuneACCESS through TCRdb and include only in-frame sequences with V and J called. Some clones fail to appear in such tables; in the studies checked, an unresolved V gene covers under half of the shortfall, and the cause of the remainder is unknown. For this sample there are some 300,000 clones; around nine tenths appear just once. The biggest ten clones account for 1.7% of the sample. Material for sequencing was PBMCs or T cells enriched from blood (not recorded which). These receptors all come from a woman in her forties who had recovered from COVID-19.

Here the CDR3 reads CASSGNSGTRDTQYF. The CDR3, as DNA: TGTGCCAGCAGTGGGAATAGCGGGACGAGAGATACGCAGTATTTT. This sequence joins TRBV25-1 and TRBJ2-3; 8 nucleotides agree with TRBD2. Per germline, CDR1 MGHDK and CDR2 SYGVNS. Trimming removed 4 bases from V and 5 bases from J; junction bases left unmatched: 8. The CDR3 sequence is 15 residues long.

This clone was counted between two and nine times. V gene TRBV7-3 combines with J gene TRBJ2-7; TRBD2 matches 8 bases. Germline V lookup: CDR1 SGHTA, CDR2 FQGTGA. This CDR3 has 14 residues. The trim removed 2 bases at V and 4 bases at J, leaving 4 bases unmatched. The CDR3 DNA follows: TGTGCCAGCAGCTTAGGGGCGGGAGGATACGAGCAGTACTTC. Its protein is CASSLGAGGYEQYF.

The rearrangement links TRBV20-1 to TRBJ1-1, with 9 bases fitting TRBD1. V shed 5 bases and J 5 bases; nucleotides not matched to a gene: 9. Germline lookup yields CDR1 DFQATT and CDR2 SNEGSKA (reference sequence). CDR3 length: 14 residues. As DNA, the CDR3 is TGCAGTGCTGGTGAAACAGGGGGCGGGACTGAAGCTTTCTTT. It encodes CSAGETGGGTEAFF.

The V and J genes are TRBV5-1 and TRBJ1-2; 9 positions match TRBD1. Losses at the gene ends were 4 bases for V and 14 bases for J; bases not matched to a gene: 15. The CDR3 is 14 residues long. CDR1 and CDR2 (germline): SGHRS, YFSETQ. The CDR3 coding sequence is TGCGCCAGCAGCCTAGACCCGGGACAGGGAGATTGGACCTTC. Its protein product is CASSLDPGQGDWTF. Looking up the rest from reference TRBV5-1 and TRBJ1-2 gives the full variable domain: KAGVTQTPRYLIKTRGQQVTLSCSPISGHRSVSWYQQTPGQGLQFLFEYFSETQRNKGNFPGRFSGRQFSNSRSEMNVSTLELGDSALYLCASSLDPGQGDWTFGSGTRLTVV.

This clone occurred once. V usage is TRBV29-1 and J usage is TRBJ2-6, with TRBD2 matching 8 bases. The CDR3 is made up of 17 amino acids. Germline CDR1 SQVTM, CDR2 ANQGSEA. The CDR3 protein is CSGLTGGRSSGANVLTF. In DNA, the CDR3 is TGCAGTGGACTTACGGGGGGGAGGTCCTCTGGGGCCAACGTCCTGACTTTC.

This clone was seen a handful of times. This chain links TRBV30 with TRBJ1-1, with a weak D call TRBD1 (6 bases). The CDR3 loop spans 13 amino acids. From germline, CDR1 is GTSNPN and CDR2 SVGIG (reference sequence). V was cut by 6 bases and J by 6 bases, with 17 bases left in between. The CDR3 DNA is TGTGCCTGCCTTCTGGACAGTGCTTCTGAAGCTTTCTTT. Its translation is CACLLDSASEAFF.

In its sample, this clone was seen a few times. The chain recombines TRBV27 with TRBJ1-1; D may be TRBD1 (5 bases). The CDR3 length is 13 residues. Deletions cut 7 bases from V and 0 bases from J, with 9 bases between. From germline, CDR1 is MNHEY and CDR2 SMNVEV (reference sequence). CDR3 amino acids: CASKGHLNTEAFF. DNA for the CDR3: TGTGCCAGCAAAGGACACCTGAACACTGAAGCTTTCTTT.